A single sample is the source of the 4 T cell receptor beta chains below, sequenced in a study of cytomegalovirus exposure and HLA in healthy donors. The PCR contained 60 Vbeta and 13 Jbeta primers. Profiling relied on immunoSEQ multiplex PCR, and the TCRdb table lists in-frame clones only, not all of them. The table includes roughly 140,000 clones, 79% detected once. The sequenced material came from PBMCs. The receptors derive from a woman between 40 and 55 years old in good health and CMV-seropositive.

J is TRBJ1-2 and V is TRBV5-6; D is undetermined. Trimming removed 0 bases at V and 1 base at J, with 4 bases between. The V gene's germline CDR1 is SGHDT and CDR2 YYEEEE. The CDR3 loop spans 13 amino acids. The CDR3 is CASSLGINYGYTF. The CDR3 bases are TGTGCCAGCAGCTTGGGTATTAACTATGGCTACACCTTC. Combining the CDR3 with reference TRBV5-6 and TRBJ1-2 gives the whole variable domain DAGVTQSPTHLIKTRGQQVTLRCSPKSGHDTVSWYQQALGQGPQFIFQYYEEEERQRGNFPDRFSGHQFPNYSSELNVNALLLGDSALYLCASSLGINYGYTFGSGTRLTVV.

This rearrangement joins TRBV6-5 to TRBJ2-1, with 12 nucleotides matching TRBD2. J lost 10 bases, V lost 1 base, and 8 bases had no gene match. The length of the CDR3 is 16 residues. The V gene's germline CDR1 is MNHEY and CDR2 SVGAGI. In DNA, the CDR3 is TGTGCCAGCAGTTACTTGCCTAGCGGGGGGGCCTCGGAGCAGTTCTTC. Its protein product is CASSYLPSGGASEQFF.

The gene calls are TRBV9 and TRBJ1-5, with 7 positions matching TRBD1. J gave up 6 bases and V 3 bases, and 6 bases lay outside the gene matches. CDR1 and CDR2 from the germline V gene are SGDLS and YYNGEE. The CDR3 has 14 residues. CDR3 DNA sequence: TGTGCCAGCAGCGCAGGACAGGTCGGTCAGCCCCAGCATTTT. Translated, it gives CASSAGQVGQPQHF. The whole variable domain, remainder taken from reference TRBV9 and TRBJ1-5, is DSGVTQTPKHLITATGQRVTLRCSPRSGDLSVYWYQQSLDQGLQFLIQYYNGEERAKGNILERFSAQQFPDLHSELNLSSLELGDSALYFCASSAGQVGQPQHFGDGTRLSIL.

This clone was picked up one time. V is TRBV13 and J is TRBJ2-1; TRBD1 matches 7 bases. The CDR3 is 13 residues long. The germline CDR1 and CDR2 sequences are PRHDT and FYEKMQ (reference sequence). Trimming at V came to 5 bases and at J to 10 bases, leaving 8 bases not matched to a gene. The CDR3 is CASSQGVVSEQFF. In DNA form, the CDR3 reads TGTGCCAGCAGCCAGGGGGTAGTAAGCGAGCAGTTCTTC.